The text below deals with one T cell receptor beta chain. What it binds is unknown. These data are taken from a study of monozygotic twins with inflammatory bowel disease. Notes on the study in general: Extra variability in the repertoires of patients may have come from differing immunosuppressive treatments. Repertoire similarity did not differ between concordant and discordant twins, possibly owing to limited power.

The unique tags termed UMIs, each holding a 6-nucleotide sample barcode, were added by means of template switching. TCRdb reprocessed the 5' RACE reads, keeping one entry per CDR3 protein, no DNA. The sample spans about 150,000 distinct CDR3 sequences; the ten largest clones claim 0.95% to 1.5%. From germline, CDR1 is SGHTA and CDR2 FQGNSA. The CDR3 has 15 residues. Input material: blood. The sequence derives from a human donor with ulcerative colitis or Crohn's disease, or a healthy co-twin of an affected twin (not recorded which). The rearrangement links TRBV7-2 to TRBJ1-1. CDR3 residues: CASILASAANTEAFF.